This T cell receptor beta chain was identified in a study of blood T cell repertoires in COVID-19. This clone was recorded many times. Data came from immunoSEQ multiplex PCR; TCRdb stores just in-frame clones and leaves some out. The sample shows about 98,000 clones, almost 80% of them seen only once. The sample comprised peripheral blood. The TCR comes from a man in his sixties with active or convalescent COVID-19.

In DNA, the CDR3 is TGTGCCAGCAGCTTATATGCGCCCTCTAGCACAGATACGCAGTATTTT. It is translated as CASSLYAPSSTDTQYF. J is TRBJ2-3 and V is TRBV7-2; D remains unclear. The germline V gene encodes CDR1 SGHTA and CDR2 FQGNSA. The CDR3 extends over 16 amino acids. V lost 2 bases and J 0 bases, leaving 12 bases between the germline ends.